This T cell receptor (beta chain) was identified during a study of molecular identifiers for immune sequencing clone quantification. Study-wide results and limits: Spiked Jurkat TCR RNA equivalent to one cell was reportedly detectable in about a million naive cells.

There are many counts of this clonotype. As yet, its antigen is unknown. From germline, CDR1 is MNHEY and CDR2 SVGAGI. This CDR3 is built from 14 residues. Trimming at V came to 6 bases and at J to 3 bases, leaving 5 bases not matched to a gene. TCRdb re-analysed the PCR reads in MiXCR, keeping a single row per CDR3 protein. The repertoire holds some 320,000 distinct CDR3 sequences, with around a fifth as singletons. What was sequenced was naive CD8+ T cells from blood, with Jurkat cell RNA spiked in. The subset: FACS-sorted CD8+CD4-CCR7+CD45RA+ naive T cells. The rearrangement joins TRBV6-5 to TRBJ1-3, with 7 bases lining up with TRBD1. The TCR was taken from a human donor in good health. Some libraries in this study had Jurkat cell RNA spiked in. The CDR3 coding sequence is TGTGCCAGCAGGGACAGGACCGGTGGAAACACCATATATTTT. It codes for CASRDRTGGNTIYF.